The 30 T cell receptor beta chains listed next were all sequenced from one sample in a study of T cells in Graves' hyperthyroidism and ophthalmopathy. RNA transcripts served as the template for amplifying TCR beta CDR3 regions. First-round RT-PCR of the TCR CDR3 relied on the HTBI primer set. TCRdb processed the multiplex PCR reads anew with MiXCR; each CDR3 protein has one entry. The table lists fewer than 550,000 distinct CDR3 sequences, less than 20% of them singletons. Sequencing used blood. All receptors derive from a woman younger than 35 with Graves' hyperthyroidism.

This clonotype was counted ten times or more. The rearrangement links TRBV18 to TRBJ1-1; possible D gene TRBD1, 6 bases. The CDR3 is 14 residues long. V lost 9 bases and J 1 base, leaving 15 bases between the germline ends. The germline V gene encodes CDR1 KGHSH and CDR2 LQKENI. CDR3 region: CASRPRTENTEAFF. In nucleotides, the CDR3 is TGTGCCAGTCGACCCAGGACAGAGAACACTGAAGCTTTCTTT. The full variable domain, in which reference TRBV18 and TRBJ1-1 provide the parts outside the CDR3, is NAGVMQNPRHLVRRRGQEARLRCSPMKGHSHVYWYRQLPEEGLKFMVYLQKENIIDESGMPKERFSAEFPKEGPSILRIQQVVRGDSAAYFCASRPRTENTEAFFGQGTRLTVV.

This clonotype was seen ten or more times. The genes are TRBV24-1 and TRBJ2-5; 7 bases match TRBD1. This CDR3 region has 15 residues. Germline values: CDR1 KGHDR, CDR2 SFDVKD. J was trimmed by 2 bases and V by 4 bases; bases with no gene match: 6. In DNA, the CDR3 is TGTGCCACCAGTGAGCCAAGGGGACAGCAAGAGACCCAGTACTTC. Translated: CATSEPRGQQETQYF.

Concerning this clonotype: A read error is possible here, since a much larger clone lies one base away. The rearrangement uses TRBV27 and TRBJ1-2; TRBD1 matches 7 bases. CDR3 size: 14 residues. The germline gives CDR1 MNHEY, CDR2 SMNVEV (reference sequence). After removal of 5 bases from V and 7 bases from J, the junction contained 10 bases not matched to a gene. This chain's CDR3 is CASSDSGGSGGYTF. CDR3 DNA: TGTGCCAGCAGTGATTCAGGGGGTTCTGGTGGCTACACCTTC.

This clonotype has at least ten counts. The genes are TRBV6-1 and TRBJ1-4; D gene unclear. The ends were cut back, 8 bases at V and 2 bases at J, with 9 bases in the middle. The CDR3 loop spans 13 amino acids. In germline, CDR1 is MNHNS, CDR2 SASEGT. CDR3 DNA sequence: TGTGCCAGCTCAGTGTATACTAATGAAAAACTGTTTTTT. It specifies CASSVYTNEKLFF.

The chain links TRBV28 to TRBJ1-1; tentative D call: TRBD1 (6 bases). Trimming cost V 1 base and J 4 bases, with 13 bases left between them. Germline values: CDR1 MDHEN, CDR2 SYDVKM. This CDR3 spans 15 amino acids. For the CDR3, the DNA is TGTGCCAGCAGTTTATCTGCAGGGGCCGTCACTGAAGCTTTCTTT. Protein product: CASSLSAGAVTEAFF.

At least ten counts were recorded for this clonotype. V gene TRBV7-3 combines with J gene TRBJ2-2; D call uncertain. The V end was cut by 5 bases, the J end by 4 bases, with 8 bases between. Germline assignment: CDR1 SGHTA and CDR2 FQGTGA. The CDR3 is 13 residues long. The CDR3 loop reads CASSPAPTGELFF. In nucleotides, the CDR3 is TGTGCCAGCAGCCCTGCGCCCACCGGGGAGCTGTTTTTT.

This clonotype was counted a few times. Possible read error: a much larger clone is one base away. The chain is built from TRBV12-3 or TRBV12-4 and TRBJ2-1, with D perhaps matching TRBD2 (5 bases). The V and J ends lost 4 bases and 7 bases respectively, with 17 bases between them. This CDR3 has 15 residues. The CDR3 reads CASSWRSGSNNEQFF. Here the CDR3 DNA reads TGTGCCAGCAGTTGGCGGTCGGGGAGTAATAATGAGCAGTTCTTC.

The rearrangement links TRBV20-1 to TRBJ1-5; no reliable D call. Germline loops: CDR1 DFQATT, CDR2 SNEGSKA (reference sequence). The CDR3 consists of 14 residues. Trimming took off 3 bases at V and 4 bases at J, with 13 bases between the two ends. The CDR3 spells CSASSSSVNQPQHF. CDR3 DNA sequence: TGCAGTGCTAGTTCGAGCTCGGTAAATCAGCCCCAGCATTTT.

Points on this clonotype: A much larger clone differs from this one at a single base, so this may be a read error. The gene calls are TRBV7-9 and TRBJ2-7; either TRBD1 or TRBD2 may supply D (6 bases each). CDR3 length: 14 amino acids. Trimming took off 2 bases at V and 7 bases at J, with 15 bases between the two ends. Germline-derived CDR1 and CDR2 are SEHNR and FQNEAQ (reference sequence). DNA for the CDR3: TGTGCCAGCAGCTTACAATGGGGGGCGAGTGAGCAGTACTTC. This encodes CASSLQWGASEQYF.

This clonotype was observed a handful of times. This chain uses TRBV5-4 with TRBJ2-5; TRBD1 aligns across 9 bases. CDR3 length: 16 amino acids. Losses at the gene ends were 1 base for V and 4 bases for J; bases not matched to a gene: 8. Germline V gives CDR1 SGHNT, CDR2 YYREEE (reference sequence). CDR3 sequence reads: CASSLRSGQGGETQYF. Here the CDR3 DNA reads TGTGCCAGCAGCTTGAGATCGGGACAGGGTGGAGAGACCCAGTACTTC.

This clonotype showed up many times. The chain links TRBV2 to TRBJ1-4, with D perhaps TRBD1 (6 bases). V lost 6 bases, J lost 8 bases, and 16 bases lay in between. Looked up from germline, CDR1 is SNHLY and CDR2 is FYNNEI. The CDR3 runs to 14 residues. CDR3: CASRPGATREKLFF. The CDR3 DNA reads TGTGCCAGCAGGCCAGGGGCGACCAGAGAAAAACTGTTTTTT. Together with reference TRBV2 and TRBJ1-4, the CDR3 gives the full variable domain: EPEVTQTPSHQVTQMGQEVILRCVPISNHLYFYWYRQILGQKVEFLVSFYNNEISEKSEIFDDQFSVERPDGSNFTLKIRSTKLEDSAMYFCASRPGATREKLFFGSGTQLSVL.

This clonotype was seen repeatedly, ten times or more. This chain connects TRBV6-2 or TRBV6-3 to TRBJ1-5; D ambiguous. The germline V and J ends were trimmed by 0 bases and 4 bases, with 4 bases remaining between them. The CDR3 consists of 13 residues. Germline values: CDR1 MNHEY, CDR2 SVGEGT. The CDR3 here is CASSYSTNQPQHF. The CDR3 DNA reads TGTGCCAGCAGTTACTCGACTAATCAGCCCCAGCATTTT.

This clonotype was observed a few times. The gene calls are TRBV12-5 and TRBJ2-2; D is unresolved. Trimming took off 5 bases at V and 2 bases at J, with 9 bases between the two ends. The CDR3 is 14 residues long. The germline V gene encodes CDR1 LGHNT and CDR2 FRNRAP. The DNA for the CDR3 is TGTGCTAGTGGTCCACAGCTAAACACCGGGGAGCTGTTTTTT. Translated, it gives CASGPQLNTGELFF.

The gene calls are TRBV6-1 and TRBJ1-6; 7 bases agree with TRBD1. The CDR3 runs 17 residues. The germline gives CDR1 MNHNS, CDR2 SASEGT. V dropped 0 bases and J dropped 7; count of bases not matched to a gene: 9. The CDR3 region is CASSEALLTGRNSPLHF. CDR3 bases: TGTGCCAGCAGTGAAGCGCTTCTGACAGGGCGCAATTCACCCCTCCACTTT.

This chain uses TRBV9 with TRBJ2-7, with D maybe TRBD2 (5 bases). The ends were cut back, 8 bases at V and 5 bases at J, with 8 bases in the middle. Germline values: CDR1 SGDLS, CDR2 YYNGEE. The CDR3 contains 10 residues. CDR3 residues: CARRGNEQYF. CDR3 in DNA: TGTGCCAGGAGAGGGAACGAGCAGTACTTC.

The sample holds many counts of this clonotype. The V and J genes are TRBV5-6 and TRBJ2-7; the match to TRBD2 covers 9 bases. The trim removed 2 bases at V and 4 bases at J, leaving 7 bases unmatched. CDR1 SGHDT and CDR2 YYEEEE come from the germline V gene. The CDR3 contains 15 residues. This CDR3 is CASSFPGLAVYEQYF. CDR3 coding DNA: TGTGCCAGCAGCTTTCCGGGACTAGCAGTGTACGAGCAGTACTTC.

This clonotype was picked up many times. The rearrangement uses TRBV20-1 and TRBJ2-1, with 7 bases that match TRBD2. The germline CDR1 and CDR2 sequences are DFQATT and SNEGSKA (reference sequence). With 0 bases clipped from V and 7 bases from J, the junction kept 9 bases outside the gene matches. The CDR3 spans 15 residues. The CDR3 sequence is CSARDLGLGWNEQFF. In DNA form, the CDR3 reads TGCAGTGCTAGAGATCTTGGACTAGGATGGAATGAGCAGTTCTTC.

This clonotype was observed many times. The germline gene is not matched at one end of the junction; a read error may be the cause. This chain uses TRBV13 with TRBJ2-7; no clear D gene. This CDR3 has 13 amino acids. Germline CDR1 PRHDT, CDR2 FYEKMQ (reference sequence). CDR3 protein: CASSQLSSHEQYF. The CDR3 nucleotides are TGTGCCAGCAGCCAACTTAGCTCCCACGAGCAGTACTTC.

This clonotype appeared many times. The V and J genes are TRBV5-5 and TRBJ1-3, with D possibly matching TRBD1 (6 bases). The CDR3 extends over 17 amino acids. Germline CDR1 reads SGHKS; CDR2 reads YYEKEE (reference sequence). The V end lost 4 bases, the J end lost 2 bases, and 19 bases lay between the germline ends. The CDR3, as DNA: TGTGCCAGCAGCAGAGACAGGTCAACCGCTCCTGGAAACACCATATATTTT. This codes for CASSRDRSTAPGNTIYF.

This clonotype was recorded only once. A much larger clone is a single base away; this may be a read error. This chain links TRBV7-3 with TRBJ2-1, with D perhaps matching TRBD1 or TRBD2 (5 bases each). Germline V lookup: CDR1 SGHTA, CDR2 FQGTGA. The V gene lost 5 bases and the J gene lost 10 bases, with 15 bases spanning the gap. The CDR3 is 13 residues long. CDR3 sequence (DNA): TGTGCCAGCAGCGGGGCGGGTAGCCTGGAGCAGTTCTTC. Its protein product is CASSGAGSLEQFF.

A word on this clonotype: A much larger clone is a single base away; this may be a read error. The chain carries TRBV2 and TRBJ2-6; the match to TRBD1 covers 10 bases. This CDR3 is 19 amino acids long. J gave up 1 base and V 9 bases, and 15 bases lay outside the gene matches. CDR1 and CDR2 (germline): SNHLY, FYNNEI. Here the CDR3 reads CARIQSGTGVLSGANVLTF. The DNA for the CDR3 is TGTGCCAGAATACAGTCCGGGACAGGGGTGCTATCTGGGGCCAACGTCCTGACTTTC.

This clonotype was seen a single time. The chain is built from TRBV7-2 and TRBJ2-2, with no clear D. This CDR3 spans 14 amino acids. Trimming shortened V by 8 bases and J by 4 bases, and 14 bases separated the two germline ends. CDR1 SGHTA and CDR2 FQGNSA come from the germline V gene. Here the CDR3 reads CASSPQAGTGELFF. The DNA of the CDR3 is TGTGCCAGCTCTCCCCAAGCAGGCACCGGGGAGCTGTTTTTT.

This clonotype showed up many times. The chain combines TRBV4-1 with TRBJ2-3, with 7 bases identical to TRBD2. The V gene end was trimmed by 2 bases and the J gene end by 0 bases; junction bases not matched to a gene: 8. Germline CDR1 is MGHRA and CDR2 is YSYEKL. This CDR3 region has 17 residues. The CDR3 DNA reads as TGCGCCAGCAGCCAACTCCCTAGCGGACCTAGCACAGATACGCAGTATTTT. Translation: CASSQLPSGPSTDTQYF.

In its sample, this clonotype was seen many times. The chain carries TRBV3-1 and TRBJ2-3; 8 nucleotides line up with TRBD2. The CDR3 totals 17 residues. J lost 1 base, V lost 0 bases, and 6 bases had no gene match. CDR1 is LGHDT, CDR2 YNNKEL, per germline (reference sequence). The CDR3 DNA is TGTGCCAGCAGCCAAGATTTTTCCGGGGGGGGCACAGATACGCAGTATTTT. This encodes CASSQDFSGGGTDTQYF.

This clonotype has a count of ten or more. V is TRBV29-1 and J is TRBJ2-5; 8 positions match TRBD1. This CDR3 contains 13 residues. Germline V lookup: CDR1 SQVTM, CDR2 ANQGSEA. Trimming at V came to 3 bases and at J to 5 bases, leaving 5 bases not matched to a gene. CDR3 nucleotide sequence: TGCAGCGTTGAGGGGACAGGCGGGGAGACCCAGTACTTC. It specifies CSVEGTGGETQYF.

This clonotype was counted at least ten times. The chain combines TRBV6-2 or TRBV6-3 with TRBJ2-2; D unclear. Trimming pared 8 bases from V and 2 bases from J, leaving 3 bases between. The CDR3 has 11 residues. Looked up from germline, CDR1 is MNHEY and CDR2 is SVGEGT. The CDR3 coding sequence is TGTGCCAGCGGTAACACCGGGGAGCTGTTTTTT. Encoded protein: CASGNTGELFF.

The table lists this clonotype with many counts. This rearrangement joins TRBV5-1 to TRBJ2-7; D is undetermined. The germline CDR1 and CDR2 sequences are SGHRS and YFSETQ. CDR3 length equals 14 residues. Trimming shortened V by 0 bases and J by 2 bases, and 9 bases separated the two germline ends. The CDR3 sequence: CASSLAAMTYEQYF. CDR3 nucleotides: TGCGCCAGCAGCTTGGCGGCGATGACCTACGAGCAGTACTTC. The entire variable domain, with the rest obtained from reference TRBV5-1 and TRBJ2-7, is as follows: KAGVTQTPRYLIKTRGQQVTLSCSPISGHRSVSWYQQTPGQGLQFLFEYFSETQRNKGNFPGRFSGRQFSNSRSEMNVSTLELGDSALYLCASSLAAMTYEQYFGPGTRLTVT.

Ten or more counts support this clonotype. V and J are TRBV20-1 and TRBJ1-1, with a tentative D call TRBD1 (5 bases). V was trimmed by 3 bases and J by 2 bases, leaving 7 bases between them. CDR1 and CDR2 (germline): DFQATT, SNEGSKA (reference sequence). CDR3 length: 12 residues. This CDR3 reads CSASRVNTEAFF. In DNA, the CDR3 is TGCAGTGCTAGCAGGGTAAACACTGAAGCTTTCTTT.

The chain joins TRBV6-2 or TRBV6-3 to TRBJ2-1; D gene uncertain. V lost 6 bases and J 6 bases, leaving 15 bases between the germline ends. The germline V gene encodes CDR1 MNHEY and CDR2 SVGEGT. This CDR3 spans 14 amino acids. DNA for the CDR3: TGTGCCAGCAGCCCCGAGAGACTCAGCAATGAGCAGTTCTTC. Translated: CASSPERLSNEQFF.

This clonotype was seen repeatedly, ten times or more. The chain couples TRBV6-2 or TRBV6-3 to TRBJ2-5; D may correspond to TRBD1 or TRBD2 (5 bases each). Trimming left V 2 bases short and J 1 base short, with 14 bases between. The length of the CDR3 is 16 residues. The V gene's germline CDR1 is MNHEY and CDR2 SVGEGT. CDR3: CASSYRDPEFQETQYF. The CDR3 region has the DNA TGTGCCAGCAGTTACCGGGACCCCGAATTCCAAGAGACCCAGTACTTC.